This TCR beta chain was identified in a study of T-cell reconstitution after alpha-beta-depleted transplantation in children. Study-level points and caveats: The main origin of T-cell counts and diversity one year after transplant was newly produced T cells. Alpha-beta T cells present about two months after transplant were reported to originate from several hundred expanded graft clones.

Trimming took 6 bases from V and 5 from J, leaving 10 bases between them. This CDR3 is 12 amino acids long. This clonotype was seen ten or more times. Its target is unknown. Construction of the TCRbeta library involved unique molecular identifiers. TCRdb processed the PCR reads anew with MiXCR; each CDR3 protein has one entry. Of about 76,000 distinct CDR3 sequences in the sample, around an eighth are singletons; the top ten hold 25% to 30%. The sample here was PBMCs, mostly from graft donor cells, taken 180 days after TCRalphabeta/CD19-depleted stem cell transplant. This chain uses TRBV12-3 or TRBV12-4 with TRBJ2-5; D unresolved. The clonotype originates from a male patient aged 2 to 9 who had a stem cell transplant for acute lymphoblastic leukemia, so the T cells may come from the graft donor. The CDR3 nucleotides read TGTGCCAGCAGCCACGCCCTGGAGACCCAGTACTTC. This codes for CASSHALETQYF.